The rows below give T cell receptor beta chains drawn from one sample of a study of T cell responses to AZD1222 COVID-19 vaccine. Profiled with immunoSEQ multiplex PCR; TCRdb holds only in-frame clones, not every one. The repertoire holds approximately 180,000 clones, with around 90% as singletons. The specimen was peripheral blood, collected on day 0 of AZD1222 vaccination. These receptors all stem from an adult in good health. Both conserved end residues are part of each CDR3. The D gene is left open where the match is weak. Only part of the rows carry a size: once, few, many, or a class if the clone is expanded.

TRBJ2-1,TRBV27,TRBD1,NA,CASAVGQGSLQFF,TGTGCCAGCGCTGTGGGACAGGGGTCCTTGCAGTTCTTC
TRBJ2-3,TRBV6-4,NA,NA,CASSDSRVDLSQYF,TGTGCCAGCAGTGACTCTCGGGTAGATCTGTCTCAGTATTTT
TRBJ1-4,TRBV27,NA,NA,CASSPLTDNNEKLFF,TGTGCCAGCAGCCCCCTCACAGACAACAATGAAAAACTGTTTTTT
TRBJ1-5,TRBV7-9,NA,NA,CASSLLENQPQHF,TGTGCCAGCAGCTTACTTGAGAATCAGCCCCAGCATTTT
TRBJ2-1,TRBV7-2,TRBD1,NA,CASSLVPGQGNNEQFF,TGTGCCAGCAGCTTAGTTCCGGGACAGGGGAACAATGAGCAGTTCTTC
TRBJ2-3,TRBV4-2,TRBD2,NA,CASSLSGTSGSLTDTQYF,TGTGCCAGCAGCCTTTCCGGGACTAGCGGATCCCTCACAGATACGCAGTATTTT
TRBJ1-5,TRBV7-8,NA,NA,CASSPVRGNQPQHF,TGTGCCAGCAGCCCAGTGAGGGGGAATCAGCCCCAGCATTTT
TRBJ2-2,TRBV7-2,NA,few,CASSLDHTGELFF,TGTGCCAGCAGCTTAGACCACACCGGGGAGCTGTTTTTT
TRBJ1-2,TRBV29-1,NA,NA,CSVPLGAPYGYTF,TGCAGCGTTCCCCTCGGGGCCCCTTATGGCTACACCTTC
TRBJ1-4,TRBV2,NA,NA,CASGAGNEKLFF,TGTGCCAGCGGCGCCGGTAATGAAAAACTGTTTTTT
TRBJ2-3,TRBV24-1,NA,NA,CATSDPGTDTQYF,TGTGCCACCAGTGATCCGGGCACAGATACGCAGTATTTT
TRBJ1-5,TRBV6-2/TRBV6-3,NA,NA,CASSYPGTNQPQHF,TGTGCCAGCAGTTATCCAGGGACCAATCAGCCCCAGCATTTT
TRBJ2-5,TRBV6-4,TRBD2,few,CASTHKGRETQETQYF,TGTGCCAGCACGCACAAGGGGCGGGAGACGCAAGAGACCCAGTACTTC
TRBJ2-7,TRBV7-6,TRBD1,once,CASSPFGTGAYEQYF,TGTGCCAGCAGCCCCTTTGGGACAGGGGCCTACGAGCAGTACTTC
TRBJ2-2,TRBV29-1,TRBD2,NA,CSGSLAGGSTGELFF,TGCAGCGGAAGTCTAGCGGGGGGTTCCACCGGGGAGCTGTTTTTT
TRBJ2-5,TRBV6-1,TRBD1,NA,CASSERQGVMWETQYF,TGTGCCAGCAGTGAAAGGCAGGGGGTTATGTGGGAGACCCAGTACTTC
TRBJ2-7,TRBV2,NA,NA,CAVQGNRQGDVSYEQYF,TGTGCCGTCCAGGGGAACAGGCAGGGAGATGTGTCCTACGAGCAGTACTTC
TRBJ2-7,TRBV5-1,TRBD1,NA,CATVIPPRGTGVDYEQYF,TGCGCCACCGTCATTCCACCGAGGGGAACAGGGGTCGACTACGAGCAGTACTTC
TRBJ2-7,TRBV10-3,TRBD2,NA,CAISESGLAETYEQYF,TGTGCCATCAGTGAGTCAGGTCTAGCGGAGACCTACGAGCAGTACTTC
TRBJ1-3,TRBV13,NA,once,CASSTLDSQSHLGTIYF,TGTGCCAGCAGCACCCTGGACAGTCAGTCCCATTTGGGCACCATATATTTT
TRBJ2-7,TRBV10-3,NA,NA,CAISESGSYEQYF,TGTGCCATCAGTGAGTCGGGTTCCTACGAGCAGTACTTC
TRBJ1-4,TRBV7-9,TRBD1,NA,CASSFTGQPNEKLFF,TGTGCCAGCAGTTTCACGGGACAGCCTAATGAAAAACTGTTTTTT
TRBJ1-6,TRBV10-2,NA,NA,CASREHPGTHDGGPSPLHF,TGCGCCAGCAGGGAGCACCCCGGGACTCATGACGGCGGGCCCTCACCCCTCCACTTT
TRBJ1-6,TRBV10-3,TRBD1,NA,CAISPGRDSNSPLHF,TGTGCCATCAGCCCCGGTAGGGACAGCAATTCACCCCTCCACTTT
TRBJ2-2,TRBV2,NA,NA,CASSEVSANTGELFF,TGTGCCAGCAGTGAAGTTTCAGCGAACACCGGGGAGCTGTTTTTT
TRBJ1-6,TRBV27,TRBD1,NA,CASSLSDRGYNSPLHF,TGTGCCAGCAGTCTTTCGGACAGGGGGTATAATTCACCCCTCCACTTT
TRBJ2-3,TRBV6-6,NA,NA,CASSPESDTQYF,TGTGCCAGCAGTCCTGAGTCAGATACGCAGTATTTT
TRBJ1-3,TRBV7-2,NA,NA,CASSLARPNTIYF,TGTGCCAGCAGCTTAGCCCGCCCCAACACCATATATTTT
TRBJ1-1,TRBV4-1,NA,NA,CASSQDRGVTTQGNTEAFF,TGCGCCAGCAGCCAAGACCGGGGAGTGACCACTCAGGGGAACACTGAAGCTTTCTTT
TRBJ2-3,TRBV28,TRBD2,NA,CASSPSGGAGDTQYF,TGTGCCAGCAGTCCTAGCGGGGGGGCCGGGGATACGCAGTATTTT
TRBJ1-6,TRBV4-2,TRBD1,NA,CASSQEGLDRTGGSPLHF,TGTGCCAGCAGCCAAGAGGGGCTGGACAGGACTGGAGGATCACCCCTCCACTTT
TRBJ1-3,TRBV2,NA,NA,CASRESSFISGNTIYF,TGTGCCAGCAGGGAAAGCAGCTTTATCTCTGGAAACACCATATATTTT
TRBJ1-4,TRBV5-1,NA,few,CASSLRAGRDEKLFF,TGCGCCAGCAGCTTGCGGGCAGGAAGGGATGAAAAACTGTTTTTT
TRBJ1-6,TRBV6-4,NA,NA,CASSDSANSPLHF,TGTGCCAGCAGTGACTCTGCAAATTCACCCCTCCACTTT
TRBJ1-2,TRBV28,NA,NA,CASSFQGGYGYTF,TGTGCCAGCAGTTTTCAGGGTGGCTATGGCTACACCTTC
TRBJ2-5,TRBV5-1,NA,NA,CASSLTSSKGETQYF,TGCGCCAGCAGCTTGACGAGTTCCAAAGGGGAGACCCAGTACTTC
TRBJ1-2,TRBV2,NA,NA,CASSDRGAYGYTF,TGTGCCAGCAGTGATAGAGGGGCATATGGCTACACCTTC
TRBJ2-7,TRBV18,TRBD1,NA,CASHNRDSSYEQYF,TGTGCCAGCCACAACCGGGACAGCTCCTACGAGCAGTACTTC
TRBJ2-1,TRBV7-8,NA,NA,CASSPWRGPNEQFF,TGTGCCAGCAGTCCTTGGCGGGGGCCCAATGAGCAGTTCTTC
TRBJ1-5,TRBV4-1,TRBD1,NA,CASSETGTGFQPQHF,TGCGCCAGCAGCGAGACCGGGACAGGGTTTCAGCCCCAGCATTTT